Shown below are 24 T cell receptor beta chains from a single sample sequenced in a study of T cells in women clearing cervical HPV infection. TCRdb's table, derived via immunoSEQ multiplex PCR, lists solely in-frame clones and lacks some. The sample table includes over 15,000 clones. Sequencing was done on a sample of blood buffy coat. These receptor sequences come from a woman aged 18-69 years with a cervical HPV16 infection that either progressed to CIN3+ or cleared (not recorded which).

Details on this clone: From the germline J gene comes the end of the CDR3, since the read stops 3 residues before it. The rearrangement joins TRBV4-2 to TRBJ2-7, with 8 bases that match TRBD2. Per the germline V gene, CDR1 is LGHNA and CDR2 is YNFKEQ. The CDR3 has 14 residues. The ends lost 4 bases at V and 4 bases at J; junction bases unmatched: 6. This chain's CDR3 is CASSPGLAQYEQYF. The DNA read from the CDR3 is TGTGCCAGCAGCCCTGGACTAGCTCAGTACGAG.

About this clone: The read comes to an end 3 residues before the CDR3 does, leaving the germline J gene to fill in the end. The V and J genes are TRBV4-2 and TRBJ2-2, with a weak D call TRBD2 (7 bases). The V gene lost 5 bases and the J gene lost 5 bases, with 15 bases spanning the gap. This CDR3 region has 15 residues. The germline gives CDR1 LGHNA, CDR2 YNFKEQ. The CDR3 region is CASSGRGGRTGELFF. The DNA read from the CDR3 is TGTGCCAGCAGCGGAAGGGGGGGGCGGACCGGGGAG.

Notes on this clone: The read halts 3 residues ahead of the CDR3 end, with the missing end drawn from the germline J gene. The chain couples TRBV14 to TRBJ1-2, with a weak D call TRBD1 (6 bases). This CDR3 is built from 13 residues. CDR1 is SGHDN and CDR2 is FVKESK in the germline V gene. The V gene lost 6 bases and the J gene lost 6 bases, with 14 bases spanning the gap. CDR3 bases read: TGTGCCAGCAGAAGGCAGGCAGGGGATGGC. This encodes CASRRQAGDG. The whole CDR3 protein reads CASRRQAGDGYTF.

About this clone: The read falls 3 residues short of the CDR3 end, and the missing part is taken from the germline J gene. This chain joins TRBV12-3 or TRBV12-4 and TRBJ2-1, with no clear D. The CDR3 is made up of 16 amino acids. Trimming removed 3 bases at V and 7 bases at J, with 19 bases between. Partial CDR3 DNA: TGTGCCAGCAGTTTTCTTTTGGGCACGAAGGGTAATGAG. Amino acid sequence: CASSFLLGTKGNE. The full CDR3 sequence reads CASSFLLGTKGNEQFF.

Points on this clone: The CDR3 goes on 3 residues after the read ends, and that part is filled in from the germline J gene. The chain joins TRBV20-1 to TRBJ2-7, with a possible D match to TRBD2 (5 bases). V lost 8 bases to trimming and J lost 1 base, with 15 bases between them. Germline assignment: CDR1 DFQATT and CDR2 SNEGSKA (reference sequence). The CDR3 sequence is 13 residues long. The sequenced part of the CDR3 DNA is TGCAGTCCCATGGAGCGGATATCCTACGAG. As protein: CSPMERISYE. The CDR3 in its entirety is CSPMERISYEQYF.

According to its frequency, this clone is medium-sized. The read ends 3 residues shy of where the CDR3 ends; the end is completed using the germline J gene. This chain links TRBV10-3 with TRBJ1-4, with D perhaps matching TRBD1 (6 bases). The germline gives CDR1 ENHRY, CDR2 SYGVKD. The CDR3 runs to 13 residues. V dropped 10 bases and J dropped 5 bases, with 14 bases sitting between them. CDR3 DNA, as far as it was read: TGTGCCACCTCGGACAGCGGAAATGAAAAA. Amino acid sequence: CATSDSGNEK. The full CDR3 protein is CATSDSGNEKLFF.

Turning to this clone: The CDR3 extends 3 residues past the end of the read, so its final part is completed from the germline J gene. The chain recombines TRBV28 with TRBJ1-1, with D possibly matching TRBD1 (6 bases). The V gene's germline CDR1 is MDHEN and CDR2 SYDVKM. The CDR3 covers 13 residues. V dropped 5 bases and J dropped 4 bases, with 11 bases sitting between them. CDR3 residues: CASSTTGPTEAFF. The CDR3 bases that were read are TGTGCCAGCAGTACTACAGGGCCCACTGAA. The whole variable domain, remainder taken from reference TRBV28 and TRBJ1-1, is DVKVTQSSRYLVKRTGEKVFLECVQDMDHENMFWYRQDPGLGLRLIYFSYDVKMKEKGDIPEGYSVSREKKERFSLILESASTNQTSMYLCASSTTGPTEAFFGQGTRLTVV.

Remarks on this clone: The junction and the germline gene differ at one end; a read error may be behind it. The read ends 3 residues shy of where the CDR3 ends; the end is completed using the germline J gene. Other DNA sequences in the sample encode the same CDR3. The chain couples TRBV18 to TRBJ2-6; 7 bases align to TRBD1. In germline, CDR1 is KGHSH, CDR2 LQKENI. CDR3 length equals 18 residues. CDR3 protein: CASSPPLQGLAGANVLTF. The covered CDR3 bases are TGTGCCAGCTCACCACCTTTACAGGGGCTAGCTGGGGCAAACGTC.

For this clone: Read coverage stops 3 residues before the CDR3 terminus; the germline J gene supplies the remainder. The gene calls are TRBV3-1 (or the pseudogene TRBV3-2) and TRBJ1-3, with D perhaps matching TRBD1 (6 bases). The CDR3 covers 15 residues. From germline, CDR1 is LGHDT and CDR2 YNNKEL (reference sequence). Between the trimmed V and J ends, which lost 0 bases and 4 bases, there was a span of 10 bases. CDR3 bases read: TGTGCCAGCAGCCAAGATGGGACAAGCGGAAACACC. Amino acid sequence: CASSQDGTSGNT. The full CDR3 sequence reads CASSQDGTSGNTIYF.

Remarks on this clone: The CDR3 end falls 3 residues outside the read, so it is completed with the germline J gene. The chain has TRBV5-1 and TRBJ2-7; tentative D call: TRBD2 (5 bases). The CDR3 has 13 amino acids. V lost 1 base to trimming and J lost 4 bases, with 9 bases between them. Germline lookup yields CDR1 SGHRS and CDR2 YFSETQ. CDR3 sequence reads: CASSLTAEYEQYF. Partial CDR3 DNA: TGCGCCAGCAGCTTGACAGCGGAATACGAG.

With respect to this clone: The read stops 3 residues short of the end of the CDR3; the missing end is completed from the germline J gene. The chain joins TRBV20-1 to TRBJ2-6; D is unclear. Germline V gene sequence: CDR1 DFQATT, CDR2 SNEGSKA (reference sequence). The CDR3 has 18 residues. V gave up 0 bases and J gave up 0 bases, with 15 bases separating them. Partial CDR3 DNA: TGCAGTGCTAGAGATCCGCAGACTCTCTTCTCTGGGGCCAACGTC. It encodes CSARDPQTLFSGANV. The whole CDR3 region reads CSARDPQTLFSGANVLTF.

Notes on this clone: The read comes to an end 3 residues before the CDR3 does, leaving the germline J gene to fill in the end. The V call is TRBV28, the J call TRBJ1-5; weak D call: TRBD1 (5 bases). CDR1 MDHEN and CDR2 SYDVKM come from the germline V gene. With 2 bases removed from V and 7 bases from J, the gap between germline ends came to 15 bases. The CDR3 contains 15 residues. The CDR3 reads CASSLGGGRGQPQHF. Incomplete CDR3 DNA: TGTGCCAGCAGTTTAGGAGGTGGTCGGGGGCAGCCC.

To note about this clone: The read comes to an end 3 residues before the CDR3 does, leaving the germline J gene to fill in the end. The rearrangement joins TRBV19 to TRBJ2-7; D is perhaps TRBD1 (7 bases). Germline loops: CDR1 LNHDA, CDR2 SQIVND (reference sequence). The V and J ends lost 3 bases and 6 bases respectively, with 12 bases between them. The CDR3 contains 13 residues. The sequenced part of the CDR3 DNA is TGTGCCAGTAGTATGGGGAGGACAGGCGAG. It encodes CASSMGRTGE. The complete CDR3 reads CASSMGRTGEQYF.

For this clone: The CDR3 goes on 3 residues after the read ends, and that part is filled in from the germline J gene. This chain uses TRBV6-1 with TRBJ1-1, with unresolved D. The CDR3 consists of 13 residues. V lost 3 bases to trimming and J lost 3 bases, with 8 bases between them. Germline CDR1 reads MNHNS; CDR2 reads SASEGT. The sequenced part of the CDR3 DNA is TGTGCCAGCAGTGACCAGAGGTACACTGAA. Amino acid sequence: CASSDQRYTE. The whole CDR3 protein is CASSDQRYTEAFF.

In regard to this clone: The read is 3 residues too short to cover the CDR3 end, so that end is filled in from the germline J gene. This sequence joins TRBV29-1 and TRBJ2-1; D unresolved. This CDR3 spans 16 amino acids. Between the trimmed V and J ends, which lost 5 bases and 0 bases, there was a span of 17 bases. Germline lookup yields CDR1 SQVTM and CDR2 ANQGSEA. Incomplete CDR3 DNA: TGCAGCGTTCTAAGCGTGCGCCAGAGCTCCTACAATGAG. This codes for CSVLSVRQSSYNE. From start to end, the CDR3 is CSVLSVRQSSYNEQFF.

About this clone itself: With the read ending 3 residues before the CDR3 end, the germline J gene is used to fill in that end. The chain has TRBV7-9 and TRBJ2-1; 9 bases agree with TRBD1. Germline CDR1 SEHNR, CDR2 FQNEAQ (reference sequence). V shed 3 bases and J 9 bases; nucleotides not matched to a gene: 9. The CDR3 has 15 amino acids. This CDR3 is CASSFWTGDVGEQFF. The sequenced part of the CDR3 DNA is TGTGCCAGCAGCTTCTGGACAGGGGACGTTGGTGAG.

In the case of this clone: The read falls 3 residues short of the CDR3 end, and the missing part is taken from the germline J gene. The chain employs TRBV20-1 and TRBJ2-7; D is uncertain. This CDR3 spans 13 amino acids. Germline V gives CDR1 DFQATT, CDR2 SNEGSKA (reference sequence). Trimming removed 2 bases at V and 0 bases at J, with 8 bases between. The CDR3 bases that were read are TGCAGTGCTAGAAGTACAGACTCCTACGAG. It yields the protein CSARSTDSYE. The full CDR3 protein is CSARSTDSYEQYF.

CDR3 sequence: CASSLTGTSSHEQYF. The CDR3 DNA, read in part, is TGTGCCAGCAGCCTTACCGGGACTAGTTCCCACGAG. The genes are TRBV9 and TRBJ2-7; the match to TRBD2 covers 8 bases. The sequenced fragment ends 3 residues before the CDR3 boundary, so the rest is inferred from the germline J gene. V trimming: 4 bases; J trimming: 5 bases; junction bases outside the gene matches: 11. This CDR3 is 15 amino acids long. Germline V gene sequence: CDR1 SGDLS, CDR2 YYNGEE.

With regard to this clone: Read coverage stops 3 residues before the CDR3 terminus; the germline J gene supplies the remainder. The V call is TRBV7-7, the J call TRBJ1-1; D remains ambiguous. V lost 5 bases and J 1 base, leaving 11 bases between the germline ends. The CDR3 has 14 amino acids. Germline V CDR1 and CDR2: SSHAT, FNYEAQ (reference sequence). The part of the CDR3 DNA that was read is TGTGCCAGCAGCCCCGGACTGACGAACACTGAA. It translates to CASSPGLTNTE. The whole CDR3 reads CASSPGLTNTEAFF.

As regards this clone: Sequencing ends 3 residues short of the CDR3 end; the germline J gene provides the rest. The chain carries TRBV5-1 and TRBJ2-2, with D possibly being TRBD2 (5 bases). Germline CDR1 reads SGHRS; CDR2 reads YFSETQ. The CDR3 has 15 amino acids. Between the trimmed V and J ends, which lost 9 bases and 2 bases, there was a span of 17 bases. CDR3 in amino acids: CATQDGGGNTGELFF. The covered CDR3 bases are TGCGCCACCCAAGATGGAGGCGGAAACACCGGGGAG.

The sequenced CDR3 bases are TGCAGTGCCATCGCGGGAGCGGGAGTCGGAGATACG. It encodes CSAIAGAGVGDT. The whole CDR3 protein is CSAIAGAGVGDTQYF. The J gene is TRBJ2-3, the V gene TRBV20-1, with TRBD2 matching over 8 bases. The read halts 3 residues ahead of the CDR3 end, with the missing end drawn from the germline J gene. This CDR3 has 15 residues. V lost 6 bases to trimming and J lost 5 bases; unmatched junction nucleotides: 13. From germline, CDR1 is DFQATT and CDR2 SNEGSKA (reference sequence).

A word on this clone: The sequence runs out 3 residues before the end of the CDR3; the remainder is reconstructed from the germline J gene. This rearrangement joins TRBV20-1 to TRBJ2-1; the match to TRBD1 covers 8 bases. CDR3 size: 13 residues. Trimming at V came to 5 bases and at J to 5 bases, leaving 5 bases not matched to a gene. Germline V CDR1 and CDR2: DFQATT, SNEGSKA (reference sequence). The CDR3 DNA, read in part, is TGCAGTGCTTTGACAGGGGTCCACAATGAG. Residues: CSALTGVHNE. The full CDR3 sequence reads CSALTGVHNEQFF.

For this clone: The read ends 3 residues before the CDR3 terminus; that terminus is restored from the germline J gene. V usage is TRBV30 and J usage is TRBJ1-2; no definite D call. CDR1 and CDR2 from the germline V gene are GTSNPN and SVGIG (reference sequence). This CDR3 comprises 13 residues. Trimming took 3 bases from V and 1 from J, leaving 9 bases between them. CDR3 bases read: TGTGCCTGGAGGGGCAGTTTTAACTATGGC. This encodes CAWRGSFNYG. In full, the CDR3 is CAWRGSFNYGYTF.

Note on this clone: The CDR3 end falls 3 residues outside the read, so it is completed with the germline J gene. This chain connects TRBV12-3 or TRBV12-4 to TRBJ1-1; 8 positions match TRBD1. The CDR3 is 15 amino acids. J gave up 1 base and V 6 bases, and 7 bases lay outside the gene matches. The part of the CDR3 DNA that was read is TGTGCCAGCAGCTTCAGGGGGCTCAAGAACACTGAA. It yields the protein CASSFRGLKNTE. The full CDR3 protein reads CASSFRGLKNTEAFF.